What follows are 2 T cell receptor beta chains derived from one specimen sequenced in a study of T-cell reconstitution after alpha-beta-depleted transplantation in children. Preparing the TCRbeta library involved the use of unique molecular identifiers. TCRdb recomputed calls from the PCR reads with MiXCR, one row per CDR3 protein. Among fewer than 750,000 distinct CDR3 sequences listed, roughly 27% were seen once. The specimen comprised PBMCs, sampled before TCRalphabeta/CD19-depleted stem cell transplant. These receptors all come from a boy in the first two years of life with Wiskott-Aldrich syndrome, due to receive a stem cell transplant.

The chain couples TRBV5-6 to TRBJ2-3, with D possibly being TRBD2 (6 bases). V lost 4 bases and J 1 base, leaving 16 bases between the germline ends. This CDR3 is 16 amino acids long. CDR1 and CDR2 from the germline V gene are SGHDT and YYEEEE. The CDR3, as DNA: TGTGCCAGCAGCGGGGGGACCGGGACGGGCACAGATACGCAGTATTTT. The encoded protein is CASSGGTGTGTDTQYF.

This clonotype turned up a few times. The chain couples TRBV24-1 to TRBJ2-3; TRBD2 might be the D (6 bases). This CDR3 has 14 residues. V was pared by 3 bases and J by 2 bases, with 8 bases between. Germline assignment: CDR1 KGHDR and CDR2 SFDVKD. CDR3 nucleotides: TGTGCCACCAGTGATCGGAGGGCCACAGATACGCAGTATTTT. As protein: CATSDRRATDTQYF.